This T cell receptor beta chain was retrieved from a study of shared clonotypes between healthy human individuals. Study-wide points: A handful of donors showed sharing of 4.5% to 6% of naive CD4 clonotypes.

Per the study methods: Quality scores were absent from the junction-only immunoSEQ sequences, so filtering differed. Some clones are missing from TCRdb's copy, which holds only in-frame ones; the method was immunoSEQ multiplex PCR. V, J and clone size reflect that table, while D and trimming were determined from the DNA. The top ten hold about 0.06% of the sample, which has 500,000 or so clones, about 96% seen once. This CDR3 contains 15 residues. Germline CDR1 and CDR2: SGHDT and YYEEEE. Of note for this clone: Its specificity is unknown. At one of its ends the junction is not consistent with the germline gene, which may arise from a read error.

Sequenced material: naive CD4+ T cells sorted from blood. As for subset: CD45RA+ positively selected. The clonotype originates from a woman aged 25 to 45 in good health. The chain combines TRBV5-6 with TRBJ2-7; 9 bases match TRBD1. CDR3 sequence reads: CASSFQNVPGQGNWF. CDR3 DNA sequence: TGTGCCAGCAGCTTCCAAAACGTCCCGGGACAGGGAAATTGGTTC.